A selection of T cell receptor beta chains follows, all from one sample in a study of technical replicates of blood from four donors. Sequenced by immunoSEQ multiplex PCR; TCRdb stores in-frame clones only, minus some. This sample yields tens of thousands of clones, of which about 98% are seen a single time; around 0.16% belongs to the top ten. The sample was T cells isolated from PBMCs. Every receptor here comes from a human donor in good health. Each CDR3 is given with its conserved first and last residue. Each record gives: D gene, V gene, J gene, clone size, CDR3 protein, CDR3 DNA. The D gene is left open where the match is weak. The size entry is marked missing in some rows and otherwise reads once, few, many or a size class.

d_gene: -
v_gene: TRBV2
j_gene: TRBJ2-5
abundance: -
CDR3aa: CASSAIKETQYF
CDR3nt: TGTGCCAGCAGTGCCATCAAAGAGACCCAGTACTTC

d_gene: TRBD1
v_gene: TRBV5-1
j_gene: TRBJ1-2
abundance: once
CDR3aa: CASSVATGAPINYGYTF
CDR3nt: TGCGCCAGCAGCGTTGCTACAGGGGCTCCAATTAACTATGGCTACACCTTC

d_gene: -
v_gene: TRBV29-1
j_gene: TRBJ2-2
abundance: -
CDR3aa: CSVLRGANTGELFF
CDR3nt: TGCAGCGTCCTTCGCGGGGCCAACACCGGGGAGCTGTTTTTT

d_gene: TRBD1
v_gene: TRBV30
j_gene: TRBJ2-3
abundance: -
CDR3aa: CAWSKQGRKDTQYF
CDR3nt: TGTGCCTGGAGTAAACAGGGGAGAAAAGATACGCAGTATTTT

d_gene: TRBD1
v_gene: TRBV11-2
j_gene: TRBJ1-2
abundance: -
CDR3aa: CASSSSGAGGDYGYTF
CDR3nt: TGTGCCAGCAGCTCGTCTGGGGCAGGGGGCGACTATGGCTACACCTTC

d_gene: TRBD1
v_gene: TRBV5-1
j_gene: TRBJ2-7
abundance: -
CDR3aa: CASSLRQGPYEQYF
CDR3nt: TGCGCCAGCAGCTTGCGACAGGGTCCCTACGAGCAGTACTTC

d_gene: TRBD2
v_gene: TRBV6-4
j_gene: TRBJ2-1
abundance: -
CDR3aa: CASSSGGLGGEQFF
CDR3nt: TGTGCCAGCAGTAGCGGGGGGCTCGGTGGCGAGCAGTTCTTC

d_gene: TRBD1
v_gene: TRBV4-1
j_gene: TRBJ2-7
abundance: -
CDR3aa: CASSQLRTGAFYEQYF
CDR3nt: TGCGCCAGCAGCCAGCTTCGGACAGGGGCTTTCTACGAGCAGTACTTC

d_gene: -
v_gene: TRBV28
j_gene: TRBJ2-2
abundance: -
CDR3aa: CASTKGVSRGRTGELFF
CDR3nt: TGTGCCAGCACCAAAGGGGTTTCCAGGGGTCGAACCGGGGAGCTGTTTTTT

d_gene: TRBD1
v_gene: TRBV11-3
j_gene: TRBJ2-5
abundance: -
CDR3aa: CASSSLWDRGQVQETQYF
CDR3nt: TGTGCCAGCAGCTCCCTCTGGGACAGGGGGCAAGTCCAAGAGACCCAGTACTTC

d_gene: TRBD1
v_gene: TRBV29-1
j_gene: TRBJ1-1
abundance: -
CDR3aa: CSVKTGATEAFF
CDR3nt: TGCAGCGTGAAGACAGGGGCCACTGAAGCTTTCTTT

d_gene: TRBD2
v_gene: TRBV28
j_gene: TRBJ2-1
abundance: -
CDR3aa: CASSFAGGYNEQFF
CDR3nt: TGTGCCAGCAGTTTCGCGGGAGGGTACAATGAGCAGTTCTTC

d_gene: TRBD2
v_gene: TRBV5-6
j_gene: TRBJ2-1
abundance: once
CDR3aa: CASSHWTSGNEQFF
CDR3nt: TGTGCCAGCAGCCATTGGACTAGCGGGAATGAGCAGTTCTTC

d_gene: -
v_gene: TRBV4-2
j_gene: TRBJ1-1
abundance: -
CDR3aa: CASSPQEFKTASNTEAFF
CDR3nt: TGTGCCAGCAGCCCCCAAGAATTCAAGACAGCTTCGAACACTGAAGCTTTCTTT

d_gene: TRBD2
v_gene: TRBV2
j_gene: TRBJ2-7
abundance: -
CDR3aa: CASSVQGLAYYEQYF
CDR3nt: TGTGCCAGCAGCGTCCAGGGACTAGCTTATTACGAGCAGTACTTC

d_gene: -
v_gene: TRBV10-3
j_gene: TRBJ1-5
abundance: -
CDR3aa: CAISESRGGGQPQHF
CDR3nt: TGTGCCATCAGTGAGTCGAGGGGGGGCGGGCAGCCCCAGCATTTT

d_gene: -
v_gene: TRBV23-1
j_gene: TRBJ1-1
abundance: -
CDR3aa: CASPLSRGMNTEAFF
CDR3nt: TGCGCCAGTCCCCTTTCCCGAGGGATGAACACTGAAGCTTTCTTT

d_gene: -
v_gene: TRBV25-1
j_gene: TRBJ2-3
abundance: -
CDR3aa: CASSDPDRPTDTQYF
CDR3nt: TGTGCCAGCAGTGATCCGGACAGACCCACAGATACGCAGTATTTT

d_gene: -
v_gene: TRBV28
j_gene: TRBJ2-7
abundance: -
CDR3aa: CASSTLYEQYF
CDR3nt: TGTGCCAGCAGTACTCTTTACGAGCAGTACTTC

d_gene: -
v_gene: TRBV5-1
j_gene: TRBJ2-1
abundance: -
CDR3aa: CASSLSRDRYNEQFF
CDR3nt: TGCGCCAGCAGCTTGTCCAGGGATCGATACAATGAGCAGTTCTTC

d_gene: TRBD1
v_gene: TRBV30
j_gene: TRBJ1-2
abundance: -
CDR3aa: CALYRDSWGYTF
CDR3nt: TGTGCCTTATACCGGGACAGTTGGGGCTACACCTTC

d_gene: -
v_gene: TRBV11-1
j_gene: TRBJ2-3
abundance: -
CDR3aa: CASSGTSEDTQYF
CDR3nt: TGTGCCAGTTCAGGGACATCAGAAGATACGCAGTATTTT

d_gene: TRBD1
v_gene: TRBV7-9
j_gene: TRBJ1-1
abundance: -
CDR3aa: CASNSQGARDTEAFF
CDR3nt: TGTGCCAGCAACTCCCAGGGGGCGAGGGACACTGAAGCTTTCTTT

d_gene: TRBD1
v_gene: TRBV6-5
j_gene: TRBJ1-1
abundance: once
CDR3aa: CASSRTGTNTEAFF
CDR3nt: TGTGCCAGCAGCAGGACAGGGACGAACACTGAAGCTTTCTTT

d_gene: -
v_gene: TRBV5-6
j_gene: TRBJ1-2
abundance: -
CDR3aa: CASSLAGANGYTF
CDR3nt: TGTGCCAGCAGCTTGGCTGGGGCCAATGGCTACACCTTC

d_gene: TRBD1
v_gene: TRBV30
j_gene: TRBJ2-7
abundance: -
CDR3aa: CAWSVPGGGYEQYF
CDR3nt: TGTGCCTGGAGTGTACCAGGGGGCGGTTACGAGCAGTACTTC

d_gene: -
v_gene: TRBV4-1
j_gene: TRBJ2-2
abundance: -
CDR3aa: CASSQGGRRRAWNTGELFF
CDR3nt: TGCGCCAGCAGCCAAGGTGGTCGTCGGAGGGCGTGGAACACCGGGGAGCTGTTTTTT

d_gene: -
v_gene: TRBV27
j_gene: TRBJ1-2
abundance: -
CDR3aa: CASSFRGTGGYTF
CDR3nt: TGTGCCAGCAGTTTTCGGGGGACGGGCGGCTACACCTTC

d_gene: TRBD1
v_gene: TRBV7-6
j_gene: TRBJ2-1
abundance: -
CDR3aa: CASSGTGGYTVNEQFF
CDR3nt: TGTGCCAGCAGTGGGACAGGGGGCTATACCGTCAATGAGCAGTTCTTC

d_gene: -
v_gene: TRBV6-1
j_gene: TRBJ1-1
abundance: -
CDR3aa: CASTTAGPITEAFF
CDR3nt: TGTGCCAGCACCACCGCGGGGCCGATCACTGAAGCTTTCTTT

d_gene: TRBD2
v_gene: TRBV28
j_gene: TRBJ2-7
abundance: -
CDR3aa: CASSEASGTYEQYF
CDR3nt: TGTGCCAGCAGTGAGGCTAGCGGGACCTACGAGCAGTACTTC

d_gene: -
v_gene: TRBV4-1
j_gene: TRBJ1-2
abundance: -
CDR3aa: CASSPSGRRDGYTF
CDR3nt: TGCGCCAGCAGCCCCTCAGGACGGCGGGATGGCTACACCTTC